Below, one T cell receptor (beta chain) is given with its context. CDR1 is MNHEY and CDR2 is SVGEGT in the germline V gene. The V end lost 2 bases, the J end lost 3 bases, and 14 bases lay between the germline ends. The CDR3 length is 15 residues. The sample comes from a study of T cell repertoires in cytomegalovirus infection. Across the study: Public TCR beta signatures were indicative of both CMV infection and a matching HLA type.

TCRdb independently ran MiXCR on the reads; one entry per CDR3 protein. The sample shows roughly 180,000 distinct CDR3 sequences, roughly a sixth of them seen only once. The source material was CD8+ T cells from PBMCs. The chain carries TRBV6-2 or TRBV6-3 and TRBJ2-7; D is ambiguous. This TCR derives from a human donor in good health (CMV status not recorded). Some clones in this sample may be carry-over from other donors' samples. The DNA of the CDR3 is TGTGCCAGCAGTTACGGTGCTAAAATTATCTACGAGCAGTACTTC. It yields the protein CASSYGAKIIYEQYF.